This entry lists 15 T cell receptor beta chains sequenced from one sample in a study of blood T cell repertoires in COVID-19. Data came from immunoSEQ multiplex PCR; TCRdb stores just in-frame clones and leaves some out. The sample has around 200,000 clones, approximately 87% seen once. The sample comprised peripheral blood. Source of these receptors: a woman younger than 35 who had recovered from COVID-19.

CDR3 bases: TGTGCCAGCAGCGTAGCGGAGGGTAGGGAGAACACCATATATTTT. Translation: CASSVAEGRENTIYF. V is TRBV9 and J is TRBJ1-3; D gene ambiguous. This CDR3 comprises 15 residues. Per germline, CDR1 SGDLS and CDR2 YYNGEE. Trimming cost V 0 bases and J 7 bases, with 14 bases left between them.

Comments on this clone: Other DNA sequences in this specimen translate into the identical CDR3. This chain links TRBV5-1 with TRBJ2-3; D may be TRBD1 (5 bases). V lost 0 bases to trimming and J lost 3 bases, with 8 bases between them. This CDR3 spans 14 amino acids. Per the germline V gene, CDR1 is SGHRS and CDR2 is YFSETQ. The CDR3 protein is CASSLATETDTQYF. The CDR3 coding sequence is TGCGCCAGCAGCTTGGCGACAGAGACAGATACGCAGTATTTT.

This chain joins TRBV6-1 and TRBJ2-3; 13 bases agree with TRBD2. V trimming: 3 bases; J trimming: 7 bases; junction bases outside the gene matches: 7. Germline V gives CDR1 MNHNS, CDR2 SASEGT. This CDR3 has 16 amino acids. CDR3: CASSEALAGGQYTQYF. The CDR3 DNA follows: TGTGCCAGCAGTGAGGCACTAGCGGGGGGGCAATATACGCAGTATTTT.

V usage is TRBV4-1 and J usage is TRBJ2-4; TRBD2 might be the D (5 bases). The CDR3 runs to 15 residues. The V end was cut by 4 bases, the J end by 6 bases, with 16 bases between. From germline, CDR1 is MGHRA and CDR2 YSYEKL. DNA for the CDR3: TGCGCCAGCAGCCCCCGCACTCATGGGAGAAACATTCAGTACTTC. Translation gives CASSPRTHGRNIQYF.

The rearrangement links TRBV4-3 to TRBJ2-3, with TRBD2 matching 10 bases. CDR3 length: 18 residues. Germline loops: CDR1 LGHNA, CDR2 YSLEER. V lost 3 bases, J lost 0 bases, and 9 bases stayed unmatched. Here the CDR3 reads CASSQEPTSGISTDTQYF. The CDR3 nucleotides read TGCGCCAGCAGCCAGGAACCTACTAGCGGGATTAGCACAGATACGCAGTATTTT.

This chain links TRBV6-2 or TRBV6-3 with TRBJ2-1; 10 nucleotides align to TRBD2. The CDR3 is 16 amino acids. The germline V gene encodes CDR1 MNHEY and CDR2 SVGEGT. With 2 bases clipped from V and 7 bases from J, the junction kept 8 bases outside the gene matches. The CDR3, as DNA: TGTGCCAGCAGTTACCCTATAGCGGGAGGTTGGAATGAGCAGTTCTTC. Its translation: CASSYPIAGGWNEQFF.

The J gene is TRBJ2-5, the V gene TRBV6-5; D remains ambiguous. V lost 2 bases and J lost 3, with 10 bases in between. Germline lookup yields CDR1 MNHEY and CDR2 SVGAGI. CDR3 length: 14 residues. The CDR3 DNA reads as TGTGCCAGCAGTTACACGGAGTCGGAAGAGACCCAGTACTTC. It yields the protein CASSYTESEETQYF.

This clone was detected once. The chain recombines TRBV29-1 with TRBJ1-3; 7 bases are a match to TRBD1. Germline CDR1 SQVTM, CDR2 ANQGSEA. Trimming took 5 bases from V and 4 from J; bases not matched to a gene: 8. The CDR3 is made up of 14 amino acids. The CDR3 nucleotides read TGCAGCGTTAAACAGGGGAGAGGGGGAAACACCATATATTTT. Its translation is CSVKQGRGGNTIYF. The full variable domain, with the rest looked up from reference TRBV29-1 and TRBJ1-3, is SAVISQKPSRDICQRGTSLTIQCQVDSQVTMMFWYRQQPGQSLTLIATANQGSEATYESGFVIDKFPISRPNLTFSTLTVSNMSPEDSSIYLCSVKQGRGGNTIYFGEGSWLTVV.

The chain combines TRBV7-2 with TRBJ1-1, with D uncertain. The CDR3 is made up of 14 amino acids. Germline-derived CDR1 and CDR2 are SGHTA and FQGNSA. V was trimmed by 2 bases and J by 3 bases, leaving 10 bases between them. Here the CDR3 DNA reads TGTGCCAGCAGCTTACAAGGAGATTACACTGAAGCTTTCTTT. It yields the protein CASSLQGDYTEAFF.

The chain links TRBV27 to TRBJ1-1; TRBD1 agrees at 10 bases. Trimming removed 5 bases from V and 0 bases from J; junction bases left unmatched: 12. The CDR3 covers 18 residues. Germline V lookup: CDR1 MNHEY, CDR2 SMNVEV (reference sequence). Here the CDR3 DNA reads TGTGCCAGCAGTGCGCCGGGACAGGGGTCCCTCATGAACACTGAAGCTTTCTTT. Residues: CASSAPGQGSLMNTEAFF.

This clone came up a few times. J is TRBJ2-1 and V is TRBV6-4; D might be TRBD2 (7 bases). V was shortened by 3 bases and J by 6 bases, with 15 bases between the two germline ends. In germline, CDR1 is MRHNA, CDR2 SNTAGT. The CDR3 sequence is 15 residues long. CDR3 residues: CASSEGRGPFNEQFF. CDR3 DNA sequence: TGTGCCAGCAGTGAAGGGCGGGGGCCCTTCAATGAGCAGTTCTTC.

This rearrangement joins TRBV6-6 to TRBJ2-1; a weak D match, TRBD2 (5 bases). Trimming took 5 bases from V and 3 from J, leaving 11 bases between them. The length of the CDR3 is 14 residues. Germline V gene sequence: CDR1 MNHNY, CDR2 SVGAGI (reference sequence). CDR3 bases: TGTGCCAGCAGTAGGTGGGAGTTCTACAATGAGCAGTTCTTC. Encoded protein: CASSRWEFYNEQFF.

The chain carries TRBV6-4 and TRBJ2-1, with a weak D call TRBD2 (6 bases). V lost 2 bases, J lost 0 bases, and 8 bases lay in between. The CDR3 runs to 15 residues. Per germline, CDR1 MRHNA and CDR2 SNTAGT. CDR3 amino acids: CASSDGGASYNEQFF. CDR3 DNA: TGTGCCAGCAGTGACGGCGGGGCCTCCTACAATGAGCAGTTCTTC.

The chain joins TRBV12-3 or TRBV12-4 to TRBJ1-5; TRBD1 aligns across 7 bases. This CDR3 has 12 amino acids. The junction had 3 bases not matched to a gene; V was cut back by 7 bases and J by 6 bases. Written as DNA, the CDR3 is TGTGCCAGCACAACAGGGGTTCAGCCCCAGCATTTT. Amino acids: CASTTGVQPQHF.

V is TRBV5-1 and J is TRBJ2-5, with D perhaps TRBD1 (5 bases). Germline lookup yields CDR1 SGHRS and CDR2 YFSETQ. The CDR3 contains 14 residues. V dropped 0 bases and J dropped 5 bases, with 11 bases sitting between them. The chain's CDR3 is CASSLEWGSETQYF. The CDR3 nucleotides are TGCGCCAGCAGCTTGGAATGGGGCTCCGAGACCCAGTACTTC.